The text below deals with one T cell receptor beta chain. The antigen is not known. This sample stems from a study of cytomegalovirus exposure and HLA in healthy donors. For the study at large: An earlier analysis identified 117 million unique TCR beta sequences in about 190 million T cells.

The PCR used 60 Vbeta and 13 Jbeta primers. Data came from immunoSEQ multiplex PCR; TCRdb stores just in-frame clones and leaves some out. The sample comprises about 200,000 clones, around 82% of which are singletons, and approximately 3% rests with the top ten. Notes on the study in general: When analyzed later, a missense DCLRE1C variant was found to be linked to TCR beta V- and J-gene trimming. Upon later analysis, HLA-associated TCR beta chains proved more clonally expanded than other, equally common chains.

The sequenced sample was PBMCs. The sequence came from a woman aged 25 to 39 in good health and CMV-seronegative.

CDR3 nucleotides: TGCGCCAGCAGCCGCCCCGGGGGACAGCTAGTTCGAACTGAAGCTTTCTTT. Its translation: CASSRPGGQLVRTEAFF. The rearrangement joins TRBV5-1 to TRBJ1-1, with 7 positions matching TRBD1. Germline CDR1 is SGHRS and CDR2 is YFSETQ. Germline trimming cut 4 bases from V and 5 bases from J; bases unmatched to any gene: 17. The CDR3 spans 17 residues. Complete variable domain (other parts from reference TRBV5-1 and TRBJ1-1): KAGVTQTPRYLIKTRGQQVTLSCSPISGHRSVSWYQQTPGQGLQFLFEYFSETQRNKGNFPGRFSGRQFSNSRSEMNVSTLELGDSALYLCASSRPGGQLVRTEAFFGQGTRLTVV.